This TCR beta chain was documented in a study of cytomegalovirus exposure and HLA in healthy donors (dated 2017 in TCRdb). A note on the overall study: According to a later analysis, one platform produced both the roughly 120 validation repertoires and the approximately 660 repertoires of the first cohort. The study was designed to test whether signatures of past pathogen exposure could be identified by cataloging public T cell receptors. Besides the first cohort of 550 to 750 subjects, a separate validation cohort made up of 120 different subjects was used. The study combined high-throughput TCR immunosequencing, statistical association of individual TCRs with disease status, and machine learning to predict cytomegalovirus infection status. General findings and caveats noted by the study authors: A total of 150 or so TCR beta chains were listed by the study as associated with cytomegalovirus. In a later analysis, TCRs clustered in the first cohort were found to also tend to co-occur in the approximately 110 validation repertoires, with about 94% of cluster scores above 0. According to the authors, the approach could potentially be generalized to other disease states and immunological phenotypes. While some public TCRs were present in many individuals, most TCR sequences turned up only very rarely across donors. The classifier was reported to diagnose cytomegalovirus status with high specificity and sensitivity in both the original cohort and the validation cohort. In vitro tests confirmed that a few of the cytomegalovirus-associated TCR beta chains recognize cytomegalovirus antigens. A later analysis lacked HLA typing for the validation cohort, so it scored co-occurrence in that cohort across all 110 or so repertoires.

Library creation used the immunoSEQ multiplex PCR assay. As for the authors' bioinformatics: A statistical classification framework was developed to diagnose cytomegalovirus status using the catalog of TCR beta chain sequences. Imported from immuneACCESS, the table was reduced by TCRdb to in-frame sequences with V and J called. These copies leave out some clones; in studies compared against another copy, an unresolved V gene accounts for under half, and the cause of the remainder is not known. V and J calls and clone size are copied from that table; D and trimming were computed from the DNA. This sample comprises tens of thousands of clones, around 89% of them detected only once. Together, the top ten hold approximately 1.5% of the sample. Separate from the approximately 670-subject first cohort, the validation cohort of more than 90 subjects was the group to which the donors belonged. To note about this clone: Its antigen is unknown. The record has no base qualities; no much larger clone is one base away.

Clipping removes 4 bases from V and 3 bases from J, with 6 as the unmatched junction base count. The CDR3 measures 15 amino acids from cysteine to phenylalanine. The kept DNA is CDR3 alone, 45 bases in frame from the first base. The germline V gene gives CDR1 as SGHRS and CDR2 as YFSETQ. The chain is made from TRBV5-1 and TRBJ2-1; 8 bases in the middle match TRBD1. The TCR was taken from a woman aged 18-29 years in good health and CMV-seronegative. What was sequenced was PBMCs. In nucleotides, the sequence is TGCGCCAGCAGCCGAAGGACAGGGAGCTACAATGAGCAGTTCTTC. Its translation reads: CASSRRTGSYNEQFF.